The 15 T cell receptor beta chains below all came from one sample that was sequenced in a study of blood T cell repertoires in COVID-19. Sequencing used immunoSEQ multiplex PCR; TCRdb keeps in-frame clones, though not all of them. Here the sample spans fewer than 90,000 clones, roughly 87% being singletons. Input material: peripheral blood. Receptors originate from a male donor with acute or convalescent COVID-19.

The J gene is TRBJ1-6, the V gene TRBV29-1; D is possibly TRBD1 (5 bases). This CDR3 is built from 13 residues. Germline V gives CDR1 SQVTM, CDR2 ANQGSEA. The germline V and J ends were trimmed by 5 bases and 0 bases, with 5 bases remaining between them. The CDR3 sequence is CSVRGSYNSPLHF. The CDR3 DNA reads TGCAGCGTTAGGGGCTCCTATAATTCACCCCTCCACTTT.

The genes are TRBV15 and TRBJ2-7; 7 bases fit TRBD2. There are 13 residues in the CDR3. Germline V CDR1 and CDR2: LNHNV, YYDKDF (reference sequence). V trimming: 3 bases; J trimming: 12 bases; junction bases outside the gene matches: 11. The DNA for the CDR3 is TGTGCCACCAGCAGCGATCCGGGGGGTGCAGGGTACTTC. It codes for CATSSDPGGAGYF.

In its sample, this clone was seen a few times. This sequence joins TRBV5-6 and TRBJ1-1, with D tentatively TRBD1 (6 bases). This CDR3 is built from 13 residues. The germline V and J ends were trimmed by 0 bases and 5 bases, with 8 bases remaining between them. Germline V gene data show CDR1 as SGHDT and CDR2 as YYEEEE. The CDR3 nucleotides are TGTGCCAGCAGCTTGGAACAGGGAACTGAAGCTTTCTTT. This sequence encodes CASSLEQGTEAFF.

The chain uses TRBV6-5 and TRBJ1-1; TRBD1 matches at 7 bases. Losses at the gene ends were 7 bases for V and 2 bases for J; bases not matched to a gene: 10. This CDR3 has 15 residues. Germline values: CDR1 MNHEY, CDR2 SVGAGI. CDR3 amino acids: CASTPPRQGNTEAFF. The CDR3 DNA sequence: TGTGCCAGCACCCCACCGCGACAGGGAAACACTGAAGCTTTCTTT.

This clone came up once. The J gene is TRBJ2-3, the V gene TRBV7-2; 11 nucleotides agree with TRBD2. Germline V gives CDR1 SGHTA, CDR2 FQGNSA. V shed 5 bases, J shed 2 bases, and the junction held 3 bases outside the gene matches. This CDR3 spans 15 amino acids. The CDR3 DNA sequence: TGTGCCAGCAGCCTTAGCGGGGGGGCCACAGATACGCAGTATTTT. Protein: CASSLSGGATDTQYF.

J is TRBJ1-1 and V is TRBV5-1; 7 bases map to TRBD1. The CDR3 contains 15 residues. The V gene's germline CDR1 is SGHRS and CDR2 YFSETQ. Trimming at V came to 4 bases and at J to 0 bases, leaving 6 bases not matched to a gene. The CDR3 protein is CASSVGGPMNTEAFF. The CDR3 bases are TGCGCCAGCAGCGTAGGGGGCCCTATGAACACTGAAGCTTTCTTT.

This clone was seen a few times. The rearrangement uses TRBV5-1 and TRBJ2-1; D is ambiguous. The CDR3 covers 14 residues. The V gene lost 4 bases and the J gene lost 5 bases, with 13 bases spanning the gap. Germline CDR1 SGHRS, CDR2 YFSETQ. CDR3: CASSPRPPNNEQFF. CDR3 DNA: TGCGCCAGCAGCCCGCGGCCCCCGAACAATGAGCAGTTCTTC.

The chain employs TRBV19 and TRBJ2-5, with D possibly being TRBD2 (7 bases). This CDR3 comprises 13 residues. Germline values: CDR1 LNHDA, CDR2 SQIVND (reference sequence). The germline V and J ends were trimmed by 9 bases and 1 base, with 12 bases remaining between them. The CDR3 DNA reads TGTGCCAGCGGGGGGCCCATCCAAGAGACCCAGTACTTC. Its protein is CASGGPIQETQYF.

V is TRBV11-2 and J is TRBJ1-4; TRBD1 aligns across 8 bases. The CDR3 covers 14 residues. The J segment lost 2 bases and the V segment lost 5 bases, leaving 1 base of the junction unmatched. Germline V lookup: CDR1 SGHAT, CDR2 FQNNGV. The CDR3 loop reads CASSRTGTNEKLFF. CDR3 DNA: TGTGCCAGCAGCAGGACAGGGACTAATGAAAAACTGTTTTTT.

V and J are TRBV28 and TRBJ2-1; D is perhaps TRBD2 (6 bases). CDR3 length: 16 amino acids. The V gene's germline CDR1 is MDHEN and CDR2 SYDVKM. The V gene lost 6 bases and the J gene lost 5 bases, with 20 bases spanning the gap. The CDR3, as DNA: TGTGCCAGCAGCCCAGACCGTAGCGGAAGTAACAATGAGCAGTTCTTC. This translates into CASSPDRSGSNNEQFF. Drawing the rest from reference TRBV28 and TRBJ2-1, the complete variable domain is DVKVTQSSRYLVKRTGEKVFLECVQDMDHENMFWYRQDPGLGLRLIYFSYDVKMKEKGDIPEGYSVSREKKERFSLILESASTNQTSMYLCASSPDRSGSNNEQFFGPGTRLTVL.

DNA of the CDR3: TGTGCCAGCAGCTTATCGGATACGCAGTATTTT. Translating gives CASSLSDTQYF. The gene calls are TRBV11-3 and TRBJ2-3; no firm D call. The ends were cut back, 2 bases at V and 6 bases at J, with 3 bases in the middle. Germline V CDR1 and CDR2: SGHNT, YENEEA. The CDR3 runs to 11 residues.

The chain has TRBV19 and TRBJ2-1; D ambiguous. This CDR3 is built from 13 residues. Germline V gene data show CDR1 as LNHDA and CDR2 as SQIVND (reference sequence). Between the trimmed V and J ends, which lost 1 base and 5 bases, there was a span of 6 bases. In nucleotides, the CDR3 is TGTGCCAGTAGTATAGGGCAGGACAATGAGCAGTTCTTC. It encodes CASSIGQDNEQFF.

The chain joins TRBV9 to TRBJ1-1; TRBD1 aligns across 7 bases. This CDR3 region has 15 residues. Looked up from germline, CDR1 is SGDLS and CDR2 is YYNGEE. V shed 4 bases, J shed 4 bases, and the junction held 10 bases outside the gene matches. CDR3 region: CASSIAGQPGTEAFF. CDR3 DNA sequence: TGTGCCAGCAGCATAGCGGGACAGCCAGGCACTGAAGCTTTCTTT.

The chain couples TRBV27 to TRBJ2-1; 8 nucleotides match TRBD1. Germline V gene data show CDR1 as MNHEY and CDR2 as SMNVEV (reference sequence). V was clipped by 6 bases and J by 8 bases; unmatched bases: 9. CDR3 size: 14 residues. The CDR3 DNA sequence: TGTGCCAGCAGGCAGACAGGGGAAAGGGATGAGCAGTTCTTC. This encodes CASRQTGERDEQFF.

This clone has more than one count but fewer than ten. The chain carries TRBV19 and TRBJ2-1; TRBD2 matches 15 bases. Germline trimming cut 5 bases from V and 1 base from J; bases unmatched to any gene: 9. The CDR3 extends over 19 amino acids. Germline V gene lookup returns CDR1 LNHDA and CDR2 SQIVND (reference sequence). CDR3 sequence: CASSGSWTSGGASYNEQFF. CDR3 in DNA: TGTGCCAGTAGTGGGAGTTGGACTAGCGGGGGGGCTTCCTACAATGAGCAGTTCTTC.